One and the same sample provided the 16 T cell receptor beta chains below, sequenced in a study of blood T cell repertoires in COVID-19. Clones were read by immunoSEQ multiplex PCR, and TCRdb kept only the in-frame ones, dropping some. This sample has some 48,000 clones, with around four fifths found just once. The sample comprised peripheral blood. Receptors were obtained from a human donor in a cohort sampled during active COVID-19.

The CDR3 DNA reads TGTGCCAGCAGACGGGACAGGGGGGGGTCCTACAATGAGCAGTTCTTC. Its protein is CASRRDRGGSYNEQFF. The V gene is TRBV11-1, the J gene TRBJ2-1; TRBD1 aligns across 11 bases. This CDR3 spans 16 amino acids. Germline CDR1 and CDR2: SGHAT and FQDESV (reference sequence). The trim removed 6 bases at V and 1 base at J, leaving 5 bases unmatched.

This clone was counted a single time. The chain couples TRBV3-1 (or the pseudogene TRBV3-2) to TRBJ1-2, with TRBD1 matching 11 bases. The CDR3 has 14 residues. CDR1 is LGHDT and CDR2 is YNNKEL in the germline V gene (reference sequence). V lost 5 bases, J lost 4 bases, and 3 bases stayed unmatched. CDR3 nucleotide sequence: TGTGCCAGCAGCAGGACAGGGGGCTTCTATGGCTACACCTTC. This codes for CASSRTGGFYGYTF.

The rearrangement uses TRBV7-6 and TRBJ1-3; 7 bases line up with TRBD1. Germline CDR1 reads SGHVS; CDR2 reads FNYEAQ. With 5 bases clipped from V and 4 bases from J, the junction kept 5 bases outside the gene matches. The CDR3 loop spans 14 amino acids. In DNA, the CDR3 is TGTGCCAGCAGCGGGAGACAGGGCGGAAACACCATATATTTT. This sequence encodes CASSGRQGGNTIYF.

This clone appeared once. The CDR3 DNA follows: TGCGCCAGCAGCTTAGCGGGGGTTAGAGATACGCAGTATTTT. It translates to CASSLAGVRDTQYF. V usage is TRBV5-1 and J usage is TRBJ2-3; 8 bases match TRBD2. The CDR3 is made up of 14 amino acids. From germline, CDR1 is SGHRS and CDR2 YFSETQ. J was trimmed by 5 bases and V by 2 bases; bases with no gene match: 4.

The chain carries TRBV5-1 and TRBJ2-1; the match to TRBD1 covers 7 bases. This CDR3 comprises 15 residues. Germline assignment: CDR1 SGHRS and CDR2 YFSETQ. With V trimmed by 1 base and J by 7 bases, 8 bases remained unmatched. The DNA for the CDR3 is TGCGCCAGCAGCTTGATTGGGGGACAGAGAAATGAGCAGTTCTTC. Translation: CASSLIGGQRNEQFF. Using reference TRBV5-1 and TRBJ2-1 for the parts outside the CDR3, the full variable domain is KAGVTQTPRYLIKTRGQQVTLSCSPISGHRSVSWYQQTPGQGLQFLFEYFSETQRNKGNFPGRFSGRQFSNSRSEMNVSTLELGDSALYLCASSLIGGQRNEQFFGPGTRLTVL.

Only a few counts were recorded for this clone. The chain couples TRBV7-8 to TRBJ2-7; TRBD1 aligns across 9 bases. The V and J ends lost 5 bases and 5 bases, in that order; junction bases with no gene match: 10. Germline lookup yields CDR1 SGHVS and CDR2 FQNEAQ. There are 15 residues in the CDR3. The CDR3 here is CASSQWGTGNNEQYF. The CDR3 bases are TGTGCCAGCAGCCAGTGGGGGACAGGGAATAACGAGCAGTACTTC.

V is TRBV24-1 and J is TRBJ2-1; tentatively, D is TRBD1 (5 bases). Trimming cost V 6 bases and J 7 bases, with 18 bases left between them. Germline CDR1 and CDR2: KGHDR and SFDVKD. The length of the CDR3 is 15 residues. The DNA for the CDR3 is TGTGCCACCAGTTATAGGCAGGGAAACGGTAATGAGCAGTTCTTC. Translation gives CATSYRQGNGNEQFF.

V usage is TRBV19 and J usage is TRBJ2-2, with TRBD1 identical over 11 bases. This CDR3 is built from 15 residues. V trimming: 5 bases; J trimming: 4 bases; junction bases outside the gene matches: 3. Germline V gives CDR1 LNHDA, CDR2 SQIVND (reference sequence). The DNA for the CDR3 is TGTGCCAGTAGTCGGACAGGGGGCATCACCGGGGAGCTGTTTTTT. It translates to CASSRTGGITGELFF.

Points on this clone: Germline and junction disagree at one end, which may indicate a read error. V is TRBV15 and J is TRBJ2-2; D not resolved. Germline loops: CDR1 LNHNV, CDR2 YYDKDF (reference sequence). The CDR3 runs to 12 residues. CDR3: CAISRSTGELFF. CDR3 bases: TGTGCCATCAGCAGATCGACCGGGGAGCTGTTTTTT.

The rearrangement joins TRBV14 to TRBJ1-6; maybe TRBD1 (5 bases). Between the trimmed V and J ends, which lost 1 base and 9 bases, there was a span of 10 bases. The CDR3 extends over 14 amino acids. Germline CDR1 and CDR2: SGHDN and FVKESK. The CDR3 protein is CASSQARGGSPLHF. The CDR3 DNA follows: TGTGCCAGCAGCCAAGCTAGGGGAGGTTCACCCCTCCACTTT. The variable domain in full, with the rest retrieved from reference TRBV14 and TRBJ1-6, is EAGVTQFPSHSVIEKGQTVTLRCDPISGHDNLYWYRRVMGKEIKFLLHFVKESKQDESGMPNNRFLAERTGGTYSTLKVQPAELEDSGVYFCASSQARGGSPLHFGNGTRLTVT.

The chain is built from TRBV24-1 and TRBJ1-5; 8 positions agree with TRBD1. J was trimmed by 6 bases and V by 2 bases; bases with no gene match: 8. The CDR3 runs 16 residues. In germline, CDR1 is KGHDR, CDR2 SFDVKD. The CDR3 protein is CATSDSGQGIGQPQHF. The CDR3 DNA reads TGTGCCACCAGTGATTCAGGACAGGGTATAGGTCAGCCCCAGCATTTT.

The gene calls are TRBV18 and TRBJ2-5; D remains ambiguous. Per germline, CDR1 KGHSH and CDR2 LQKENI. The V gene lost 0 bases and the J gene lost 0 bases, with 17 bases spanning the gap. The CDR3 is 18 amino acids. Here the CDR3 DNA reads TGTGCCAGCTCACCACCCGTGAGGCTTTCCCTGTACCAAGAGACCCAGTACTTC. Protein: CASSPPVRLSLYQETQYF.

The chain is built from TRBV19 and TRBJ2-7, with TRBD2 matching 11 bases. The J segment lost 6 bases and the V segment lost 7 bases, leaving 11 bases of the junction unmatched. CDR1 is LNHDA and CDR2 is SQIVND in the germline V gene (reference sequence). The CDR3 covers 15 residues. This CDR3 is CASTPTSGGQGEQYF. The CDR3 nucleotides read TGTGCCAGTACCCCTACTAGCGGGGGTCAAGGCGAGCAGTACTTC.

This clone was detected only once. The chain uses TRBV2 and TRBJ2-1; 11 nucleotides line up with TRBD2. From germline, CDR1 is SNHLY and CDR2 FYNNEI. V lost 5 bases, J lost 9 bases, and 3 bases stayed unmatched. The CDR3 runs 13 residues. CDR3 region: CASSYTSGGEQFF. The CDR3 coding sequence is TGTGCCAGCAGTTACACTAGCGGGGGTGAGCAGTTCTTC.

This clone appeared a few times. J is TRBJ1-6 and V is TRBV5-1; the match to TRBD1 covers 7 bases. The CDR3 is 16 amino acids. Germline values: CDR1 SGHRS, CDR2 YFSETQ. V was pared by 6 bases and J by 7 bases, with 13 bases of the junction left unmatched. CDR3 DNA sequence: TGCGCCAGCACCGTGTCCCCAGGACAGGAGAATTCACCCCTCCACTTT. Amino acids: CASTVSPGQENSPLHF.

V and J are TRBV3-1 (or the pseudogene TRBV3-2) and TRBJ2-7; TRBD2 agrees at 11 bases. CDR1 and CDR2 (germline): LGHDT, YNNKEL (reference sequence). The length of the CDR3 is 18 residues. V shed 1 base, J shed 0 bases, and the junction held 8 bases outside the gene matches. This CDR3 is CASSQVLAGVHYSYEQYF. The CDR3 DNA follows: TGTGCCAGCAGCCAAGTACTAGCGGGGGTTCACTACTCCTACGAGCAGTACTTC.